This T cell receptor (beta chain) was sequenced during a study of blood T cell repertoires in COVID-19. As for the study in general: Collection of acute and convalescent COVID-19 samples took place in the United States, Italy and Spain. The cDNA or gDNA used as material had been derived from T cells, B-cell-depleted T cells, or PBMCs.

Source study methods: The authors estimated nucleated cell counts from reference gene primer amplification. Clones were read by immunoSEQ multiplex PCR, and TCRdb kept only the in-frame ones, dropping some. V, J and clone size are those of that table, while D and trimming were read from the DNA. The sample contains about 46,000 clones, about 88% of which appear only once. CDR3 length equals 14 residues. CDR1 is SNHLY and CDR2 is FYNNEI in the germline V gene. The V end was cut by 5 bases, the J end by 7 bases, with 17 bases between. The clonotype originates from a man in his sixties with acute or convalescent COVID-19. The gene calls are TRBV2 and TRBJ1-2; D is unclear. Source material: peripheral blood. The CDR3 loop is CASSNEAAGGGYTF. DNA of the CDR3: TGTGCCAGCAGTAATGAGGCAGCCGGAGGTGGCTACACCTTC. The full variable domain, in which reference TRBV2 and TRBJ1-2 provide the parts outside the CDR3, is EPEVTQTPSHQVTQMGQEVILRCVPISNHLYFYWYRQILGQKVEFLVSFYNNEISEKSEIFDDQFSVERPDGSNFTLKIRSTKLEDSAMYFCASSNEAAGGGYTFGSGTRLTVV.